This T cell receptor (beta chain) originates from a study of monozygotic twins with inflammatory bowel disease (dated by TCRdb to about 2019). About the investigation overall: The full study comprised around 28 monozygotic twin pairs: nine German pairs (four IBD-concordant, five IBD-discordant) and 19 IBD-discordant Danish pairs. Disease-associated traits were sought mainly through comparisons between IBD patients and their genetically identical healthy co-twins within discordant pairs. Each individual had, on average, about 151 000 unique TCRalpha sequences and 181 000 unique TCRbeta sequences available for analysis.

Comments on this clonotype: What antigen it recognizes has not been identified.

What the authors observed across the whole study: Compared with healthy twins, IBD patients had fewer clonotypes in common with other individuals, a difference most pronounced in patients showing signs of disease activity. No single strong signal or clonotype linked to IBD turned up in the results, so the idea that one exists was not supported. Concordant and discordant twins showed no difference in repertoire similarity, possibly because of limited statistical power. Because patients received different immunosuppressive treatments, the repertoires may have picked up extra background noise and variability between individuals. The analysis was unable to tell different T cell subtypes apart. Measured by the inverse Simpson index, TCRbeta repertoire diversity was lower in IBD patients than in their healthy co-twins.

The CDR3, cysteine through phenylalanine, is 14 amino acids long. There is no recorded DNA. The germline V gene (reference sequence) gives CDR1 as LNHDA and CDR2 as SQIVND. A roughly 2.6 ml peripheral blood sample was drawn into PAXgene tubes per donor and stored at -80°C. Without T cell sorting, total RNA was isolated from whole blood using the PAXgene blood miRNA kit on an automated QIAcube. Peripheral blood from monozygotic twin pairs who were concordant or discordant for inflammatory bowel disease underwent deep TCRalpha and TCRbeta repertoire profiling using unique molecular barcoding. For every twin pair, smoking habits were documented, and each individual was categorised as a current, former or never smoker. The library was generated by 5' RACE. Preparation of each TCR library used 3,000 to 3,500 ng of total RNA. For each sample, cDNA synthesis was carried out in eight separate reactions using SMARTScribe reverse transcriptase. During cDNA synthesis, unique molecular identifiers containing a 6-nucleotide sample barcode were introduced by template switching. TCRalpha and TCRbeta cDNA was amplified in two nested PCRs of approximately 17 and 9 cycles, and bead purification was carried out after each PCR. Before amplification, cDNA was treated with uracil DNA-glycosylase and purified using the QIAquick PCR purification kit. The second PCR was the step at which Illumina TruSeq-compatible adapters and sample-specific barcodes were added. TapeStation and Qubit were used to check library quality and concentration, and 5 to 6 ng of each library went into the pool. Pooled libraries were sequenced on an Illumina HiSeq2500 single-index Rapid Run with 2 x 100 bp reads and custom sequencing primers. As for how the authors treated the data: MiGEC version 1.2.6 was used for UMI-based consensus assembly to correct PCR and sequencing errors. MiXCR version 2.1.1 handled V(D)J alignment, clonotype assembly and CDR3 extraction. Gene usage, clonotype sharing and MAIT/NKT TCR abundance were normalised by analysing the top 1000, 10 000 and 20 000 clonotypes per sample. Diversity was computed as the inverse Simpson index with the vegan R package after downsampling to 27 000 UMIs. Paired Mann-Whitney U tests were applied to discordant twin pairs, and Benjamini-Hochberg correction was used for multiple testing. The reads went through TCRdb reprocessing, and each CDR3 protein sequence gets one entry with no DNA. TCRdb, not the original authors, processed these V and J calls. This sample's table lists about 300,000 distinct CDR3 sequences. Less than 6.5% of the sample is taken by the ten largest.

Sequenced: blood. The chain couples TRBV19 to TRBJ1-1. The sequence derives from a human donor with ulcerative colitis or Crohn's disease, or a healthy co-twin of an affected twin (not recorded which). The CDR3 here reads CASMLSGWNTEAFF.